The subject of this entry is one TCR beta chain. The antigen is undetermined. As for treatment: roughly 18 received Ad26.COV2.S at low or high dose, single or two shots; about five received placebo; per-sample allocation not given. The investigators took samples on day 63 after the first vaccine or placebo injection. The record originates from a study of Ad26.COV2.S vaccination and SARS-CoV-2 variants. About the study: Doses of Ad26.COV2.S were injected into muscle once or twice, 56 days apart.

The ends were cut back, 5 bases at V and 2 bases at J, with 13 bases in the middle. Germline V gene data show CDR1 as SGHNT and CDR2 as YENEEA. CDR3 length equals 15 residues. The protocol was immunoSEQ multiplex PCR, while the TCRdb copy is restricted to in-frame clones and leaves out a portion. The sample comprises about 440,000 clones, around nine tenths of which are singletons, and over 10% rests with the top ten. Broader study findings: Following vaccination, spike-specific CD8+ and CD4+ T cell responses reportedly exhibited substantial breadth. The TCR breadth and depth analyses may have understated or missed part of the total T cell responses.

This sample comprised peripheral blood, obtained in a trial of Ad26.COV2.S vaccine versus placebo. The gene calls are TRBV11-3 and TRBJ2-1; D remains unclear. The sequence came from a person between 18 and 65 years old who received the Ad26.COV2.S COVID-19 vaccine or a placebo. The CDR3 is CASSPSNGPYNEQFF. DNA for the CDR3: TGTGCCAGCAGCCCGTCTAATGGGCCCTACAATGAGCAGTTCTTC.